Detailed here is one T cell receptor (beta chain). This record belongs to a study of T cells expressing NK-cell markers. The overall study: With respect to HCMV, most of the eight sequenced donors were seropositive, and one was seronegative.

TCRdb re-called the 5' RACE reads; every CDR3 protein appears as one record, without DNA. This table lists fewer than 400,000 distinct CDR3 sequences. This TCR came from a woman aged 45-60 years in good health. Sequencing was carried out using blood T cells: a sorted CD56 or NKG2C T cell subset, CD4+ or CD8+ T cells, or bulk PBMC T cells (not recorded which).

The CDR3 protein is CSLGFSDTQYF. The J gene is TRBJ2-3, the V gene TRBV29-1. The CDR3 length is 11 residues. Germline V lookup: CDR1 SQVTM, CDR2 ANQGSEA.